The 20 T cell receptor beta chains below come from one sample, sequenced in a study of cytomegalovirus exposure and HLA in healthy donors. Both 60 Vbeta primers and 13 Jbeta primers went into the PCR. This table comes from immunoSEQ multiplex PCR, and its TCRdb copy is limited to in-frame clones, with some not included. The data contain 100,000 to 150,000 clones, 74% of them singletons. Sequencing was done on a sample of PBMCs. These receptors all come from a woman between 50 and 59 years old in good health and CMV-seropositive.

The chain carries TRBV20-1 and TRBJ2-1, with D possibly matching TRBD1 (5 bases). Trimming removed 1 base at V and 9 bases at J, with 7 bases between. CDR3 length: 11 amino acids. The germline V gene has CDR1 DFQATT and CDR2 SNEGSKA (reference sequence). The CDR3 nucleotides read TGCAGTGCTAGAGGGGGCGGTGAGCAGTTCTTC. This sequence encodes CSARGGGEQFF.

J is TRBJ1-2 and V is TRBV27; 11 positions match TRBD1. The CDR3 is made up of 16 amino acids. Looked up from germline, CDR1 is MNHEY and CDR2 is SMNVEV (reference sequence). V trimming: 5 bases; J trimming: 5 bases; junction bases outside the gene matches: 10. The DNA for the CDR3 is TGTGCCAGCAGTCCGGGACAGGGGGGAAACGGGTATGGCTACACCTTC. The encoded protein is CASSPGQGGNGYGYTF.

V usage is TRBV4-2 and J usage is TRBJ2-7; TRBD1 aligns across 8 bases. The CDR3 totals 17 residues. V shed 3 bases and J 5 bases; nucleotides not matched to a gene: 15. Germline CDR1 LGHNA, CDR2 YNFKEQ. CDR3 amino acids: CASSQPLRTGNGDEQYF. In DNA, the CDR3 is TGTGCCAGCAGCCAGCCACTTCGGACAGGGAATGGAGACGAGCAGTACTTC.

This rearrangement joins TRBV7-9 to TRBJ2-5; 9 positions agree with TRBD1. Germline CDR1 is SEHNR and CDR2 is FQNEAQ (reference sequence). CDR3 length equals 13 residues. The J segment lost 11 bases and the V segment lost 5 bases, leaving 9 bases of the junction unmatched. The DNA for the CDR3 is TGTGCCAGCAGCATAGGGACAGGGAATGAGCAGTACTTC. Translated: CASSIGTGNEQYF.

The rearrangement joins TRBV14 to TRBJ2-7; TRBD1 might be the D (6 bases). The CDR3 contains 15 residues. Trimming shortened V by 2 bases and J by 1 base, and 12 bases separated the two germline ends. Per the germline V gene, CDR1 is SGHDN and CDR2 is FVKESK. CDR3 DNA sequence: TGTGCCAGCAGCCAACTGGGACAACCATCCTACGAGCAGTACTTC. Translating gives CASSQLGQPSYEQYF.

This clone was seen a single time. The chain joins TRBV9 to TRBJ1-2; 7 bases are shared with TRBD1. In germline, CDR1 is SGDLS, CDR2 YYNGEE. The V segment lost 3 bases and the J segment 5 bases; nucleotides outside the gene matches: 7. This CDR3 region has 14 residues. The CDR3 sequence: CASSGTGTAYGYTF. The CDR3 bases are TGTGCCAGCAGCGGGACTGGGACAGCTTATGGCTACACCTTC.

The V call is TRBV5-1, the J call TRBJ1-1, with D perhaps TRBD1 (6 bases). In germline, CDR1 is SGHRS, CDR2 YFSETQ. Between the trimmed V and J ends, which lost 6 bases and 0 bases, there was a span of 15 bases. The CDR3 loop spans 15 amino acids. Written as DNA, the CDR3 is TGCGCCAGCATCCCGGGGGGCGGAGTGAACACTGAAGCTTTCTTT. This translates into CASIPGGGVNTEAFF.

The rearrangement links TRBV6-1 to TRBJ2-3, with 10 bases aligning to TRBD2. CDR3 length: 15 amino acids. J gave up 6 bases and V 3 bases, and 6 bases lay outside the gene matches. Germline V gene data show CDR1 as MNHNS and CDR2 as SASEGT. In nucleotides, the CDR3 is TGTGCCAGCAGTGATTTAGCGGGGGGTTCTGATACGCAGTATTTT. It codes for CASSDLAGGSDTQYF.

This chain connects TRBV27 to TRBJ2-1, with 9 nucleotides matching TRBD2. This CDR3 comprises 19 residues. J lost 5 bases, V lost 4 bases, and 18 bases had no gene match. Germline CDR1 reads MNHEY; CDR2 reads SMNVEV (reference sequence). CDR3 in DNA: TGTGCCAGCAGTTACACTCAAGTTATGCTAGCGGGGACGGACAATGAGCAGTTCTTC. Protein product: CASSYTQVMLAGTDNEQFF.

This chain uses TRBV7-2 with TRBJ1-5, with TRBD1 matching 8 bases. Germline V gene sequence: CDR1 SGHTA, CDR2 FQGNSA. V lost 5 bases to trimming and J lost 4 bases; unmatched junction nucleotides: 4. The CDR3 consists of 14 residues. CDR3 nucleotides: TGTGCCAGCAGCCGGACAGGGTTTAATCAGCCCCAGCATTTT. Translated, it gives CASSRTGFNQPQHF. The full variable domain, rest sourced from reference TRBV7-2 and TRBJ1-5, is GAGVSQSPSNKVTEKGKDVELRCDPISGHTALYWYRQSLGQGLEFLIYFQGNSAPDKSGLPSDRFSAERTGGSVSTLTIQRTQQEDSAVYLCASSRTGFNQPQHFGDGTRLSIL.

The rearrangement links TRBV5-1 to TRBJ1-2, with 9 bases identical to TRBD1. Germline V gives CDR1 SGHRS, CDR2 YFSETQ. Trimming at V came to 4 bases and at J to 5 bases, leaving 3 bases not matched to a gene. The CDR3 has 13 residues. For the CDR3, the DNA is TGCGCCAGCAGCCCCGGGACAGGGTATGGCTACACCTTC. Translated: CASSPGTGYGYTF.

The CDR3 nucleotides are TGTGCCAGCCTCAGTCCCGGAGCGGGGAATTCACCCCTCCACTTT. This encodes CASLSPGAGNSPLHF. This chain links TRBV6-5 with TRBJ1-6; D gene unclear. V dropped 8 bases and J dropped 7 bases, with 18 bases sitting between them. CDR3 length: 15 amino acids. Germline lookup yields CDR1 MNHEY and CDR2 SVGAGI.

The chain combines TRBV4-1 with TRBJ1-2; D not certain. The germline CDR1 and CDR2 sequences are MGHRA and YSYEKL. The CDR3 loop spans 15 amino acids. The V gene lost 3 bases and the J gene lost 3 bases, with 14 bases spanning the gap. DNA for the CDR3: TGCGCCAGCAGCCATGCAGGCCAGGCAGACTATGGCTACACCTTC. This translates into CASSHAGQADYGYTF.

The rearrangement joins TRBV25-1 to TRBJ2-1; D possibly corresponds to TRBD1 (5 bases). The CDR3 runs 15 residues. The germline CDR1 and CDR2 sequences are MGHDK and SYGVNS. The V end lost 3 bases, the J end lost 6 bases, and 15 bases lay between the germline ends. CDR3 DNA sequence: TGTGCCAGCAGTGAGACGGGCAGGGTCGGCAATGAGCAGTTCTTC. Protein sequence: CASSETGRVGNEQFF.

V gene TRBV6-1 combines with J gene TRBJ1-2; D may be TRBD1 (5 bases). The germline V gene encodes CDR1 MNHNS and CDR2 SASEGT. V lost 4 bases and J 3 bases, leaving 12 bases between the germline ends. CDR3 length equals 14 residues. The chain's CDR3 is CASSGGLGYYGYTF. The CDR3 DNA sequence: TGTGCCAGCAGTGGGGGACTGGGGTACTATGGCTACACCTTC.

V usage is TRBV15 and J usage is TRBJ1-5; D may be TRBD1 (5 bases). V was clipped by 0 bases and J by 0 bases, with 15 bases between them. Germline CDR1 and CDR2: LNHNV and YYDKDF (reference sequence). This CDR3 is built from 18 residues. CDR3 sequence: CATSRDLDSQYSNQPQHF. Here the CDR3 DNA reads TGTGCCACCAGCAGAGATCTAGACAGCCAATATAGCAATCAGCCCCAGCATTTT.

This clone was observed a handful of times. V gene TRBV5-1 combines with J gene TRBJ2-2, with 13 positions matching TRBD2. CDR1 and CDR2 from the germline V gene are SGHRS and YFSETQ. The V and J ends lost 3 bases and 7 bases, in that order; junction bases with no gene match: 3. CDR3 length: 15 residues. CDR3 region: CASSWGTSGVGELFF. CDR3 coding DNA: TGCGCCAGCAGCTGGGGGACTAGCGGGGTCGGGGAGCTGTTTTTT.

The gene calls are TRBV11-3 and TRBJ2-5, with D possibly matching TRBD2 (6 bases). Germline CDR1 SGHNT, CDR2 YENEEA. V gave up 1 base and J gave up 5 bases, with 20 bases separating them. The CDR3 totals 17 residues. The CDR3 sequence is CASSLGSWRLGAETQYF. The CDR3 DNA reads TGTGCCAGCAGCTTAGGGAGCTGGAGACTAGGAGCTGAGACCCAGTACTTC. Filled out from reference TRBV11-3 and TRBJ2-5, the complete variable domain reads EAGVVQSPRYKIIEKKQPVAFWCNPISGHNTLYWYLQNLGQGPELLIRYENEEAVDDSQLPKDRFSAERLKGVDSTLKIQPAELGDSAVYLCASSLGSWRLGAETQYFGPGTRLLVL.

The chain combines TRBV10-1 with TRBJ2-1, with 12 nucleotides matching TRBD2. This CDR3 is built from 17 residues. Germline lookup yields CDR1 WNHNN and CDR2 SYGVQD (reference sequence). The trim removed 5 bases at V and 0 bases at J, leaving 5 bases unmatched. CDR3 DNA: TGCGCCAGCAGTTCGACTAGCGGGGGCGACTCCTACAATGAGCAGTTCTTC. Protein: CASSSTSGGDSYNEQFF.

CDR3 in DNA: TGTGCCAGCAGCCCGGGATCTTTTTCGGGCGGCACCGGGGAGCTGTTTTTT. Its protein is CASSPGSFSGGTGELFF. J is TRBJ2-2 and V is TRBV5-8; the D gene is possibly TRBD2 (5 bases). V was clipped by 4 bases and J by 4 bases, with 20 bases between them. CDR3 size: 17 residues. From germline, CDR1 is SGHTS and CDR2 YDEGEE.